This T cell receptor beta chain originates from a study of T cell clusters in autoimmune cytopenias. This clonotype shows up as medium-sized by frequency. Antigen specificity is unknown. Study-level points and caveats: TRB repertoire shifts in secondary cytopenia and chronic lymphocytic leukemia mostly reflected lymphoma, not autoimmunity.

CDR1 is SQVTM and CDR2 is ANQGSEA in the germline V gene. The CDR3 spans 13 residues. About 37,500 genome equivalents of blood DNA were amplified for TRB. Multiplex touch-down PCR amplified TRB using TRB-A and TRB-B pools in one tube. For each CDR3 protein, TCRdb gives one entry from its re-call of the multiplex PCR reads, without DNA. This sample's table reports roughly 6,900 distinct CDR3 sequences. The sample was also reused in another study, on T cell repertoires in aging, cancer and after chemotherapy. From that study: In cancer patients, declining TCR diversity with age involved lost richness and lost evenness.

The sample taken for sequencing was peripheral blood. This rearrangement joins TRBV29-1 to TRBJ1-3; without DNA, the TCRdb call of TRBD1 cannot be checked. This clonotype was sampled from a human donor in good health. CDR3: CSVHRGSGNTIYF.